The 19 T cell receptor beta chains below come from one sample, sequenced in a study of shared clonotypes between healthy human individuals. Profiled with immunoSEQ multiplex PCR; TCRdb holds only in-frame clones, not every one. The top ten hold about 0.35% of the sample, which has fewer than 1.6 million clones, around 98.5% seen once. What was sequenced was naive CD4+ T cells sorted from blood. Stated subset: CD45RA+ positively selected. The receptors stem from a man aged 25-40 years in good health.

This chain links TRBV10-3 with TRBJ2-6; no reliable D call. Between the trimmed V and J ends, which lost 8 bases and 6 bases, there was a span of 8 bases. CDR1 and CDR2 (germline): ENHRY, SYGVKD. The CDR3 is 12 residues long. CDR3 sequence: CAIGAMANVLTF. CDR3 nucleotide sequence: TGTGCCATCGGAGCGATGGCCAACGTCCTGACTTTC.

The chain is built from TRBV29-1 and TRBJ2-4; D is uncertain. Trimming took 8 bases from V and 0 from J, leaving 11 bases between them. CDR1 SQVTM and CDR2 ANQGSEA come from the germline V gene. The length of the CDR3 is 13 residues. The CDR3 region is CSPGVAAKNIQYF. The CDR3 nucleotides are TGCAGCCCTGGGGTAGCAGCCAAAAACATTCAGTACTTC.

The V call is TRBV5-1, the J call TRBJ2-2, with 13 bases identical to TRBD2. Germline trimming cut 0 bases from V and 6 bases from J; bases unmatched to any gene: 2. Germline assignment: CDR1 SGHRS and CDR2 YFSETQ. The CDR3 covers 16 residues. Here the CDR3 reads CASSLAGLAGAGELFF. In DNA form, the CDR3 reads TGCGCCAGCAGCTTGGCTGGACTAGCGGGAGCCGGGGAGCTGTTTTTT.

The chain uses TRBV6-1 and TRBJ1-5; D is uncertain. CDR1 is MNHNS and CDR2 is SASEGT in the germline V gene. V lost 1 base, J lost 0 bases, and 7 bases lay in between. CDR3 length equals 15 residues. CDR3 amino acids: CASSEGRNSNQPQHF. CDR3 DNA sequence: TGTGCCAGCAGTGAAGGGAGGAATAGCAATCAGCCCCAGCATTTT.

The CDR3 is CASKMGDTYNEQFF. The CDR3 coding sequence is TGTGCCAGCAAGATGGGGGACACCTACAATGAGCAGTTCTTC. The chain is built from TRBV9 and TRBJ2-1; D is perhaps TRBD1 (6 bases). CDR3 length: 14 residues. Germline loops: CDR1 SGDLS, CDR2 YYNGEE. V was pared by 6 bases and J by 2 bases, with 12 bases between.

J is TRBJ1-2 and V is TRBV19; TRBD1 matches at 7 bases. The CDR3 length is 18 residues. The germline CDR1 and CDR2 sequences are LNHDA and SQIVND (reference sequence). J gave up 8 bases and V 4 bases, and 22 bases lay outside the gene matches. The CDR3 protein is CASSTAGTALTGGAGYTF. The CDR3 DNA follows: TGTGCCAGTAGTACTGCCGGGACAGCCCTGACGGGTGGGGCCGGCTACACCTTC.

The chain has TRBV11-2 and TRBJ2-7, with a tentative D call TRBD1 (5 bases). Germline V gene lookup returns CDR1 SGHAT and CDR2 FQNNGV. V was pared by 0 bases and J by 7 bases, with 7 bases between. This CDR3 region has 12 residues. DNA of the CDR3: TGTGCCAGCAGCTTAGAAAGGGGTGAGCAGTACTTC. Amino acids: CASSLERGEQYF.

The chain is built from TRBV5-1 and TRBJ2-1, with D tentatively TRBD2 (5 bases). CDR1 is SGHRS and CDR2 is YFSETQ in the germline V gene. V lost 0 bases to trimming and J lost 9 bases, with 16 bases between them. The CDR3 covers 15 residues. The CDR3 is CASSLANPGLGEQFF. CDR3 in DNA: TGCGCCAGCAGCTTGGCAAACCCGGGATTGGGTGAGCAGTTCTTC.

The chain employs TRBV7-8 and TRBJ2-5; D call uncertain. V shed 3 bases and J shed 1 base, with 6 bases lying between them. Germline CDR1 reads SGHVS; CDR2 reads FQNEAQ. The CDR3 has 13 amino acids. The CDR3 reads CASSFHGQETQYF. For the CDR3, the DNA is TGTGCCAGCAGCTTCCACGGCCAAGAGACCCAGTACTTC.

The rearrangement uses TRBV6-1 and TRBJ1-2, with D unclear. Trimming took 3 bases from V and 5 from J, leaving 19 bases between them. This CDR3 region has 16 residues. The germline CDR1 and CDR2 sequences are MNHNS and SASEGT. CDR3 nucleotide sequence: TGTGCCAGCAGTGATTGGGATGGCAAAACTCTTTATGGCTACACCTTC. This sequence encodes CASSDWDGKTLYGYTF.

J is TRBJ2-3 and V is TRBV7-9, with 11 bases matching TRBD2. The CDR3 contains 15 residues. Germline V gene lookup returns CDR1 SEHNR and CDR2 FQNEAQ (reference sequence). The junction had 4 bases not matched to a gene; V was cut back by 3 bases and J by 5 bases. CDR3 in DNA: TGTGCCAGCAGCTTTACTAGCGGGAGTGGAGATACGCAGTATTTT. The encoded protein is CASSFTSGSGDTQYF.

The CDR3 protein is CASGKDGRNEKLFF. The DNA of the CDR3 is TGTGCCAGCGGGAAGGACGGCCGGAATGAAAAACTGTTTTTT. The V call is TRBV2, the J call TRBJ1-4, with D unresolved. Germline V gene sequence: CDR1 SNHLY, CDR2 FYNNEI. Trimming cost V 8 bases and J 5 bases, with 15 bases left between them. The CDR3 runs 14 residues.

Remarks on this clone: Other DNA sequences of this sample code for an identical CDR3. This chain uses TRBV27 with TRBJ2-2; no firm D call. Trimming cost V 3 bases and J 4 bases, with 3 bases left between them. Germline V gene lookup returns CDR1 MNHEY and CDR2 SMNVEV (reference sequence). The CDR3 extends over 12 amino acids. CDR3: CASSFSTGELFF. DNA for the CDR3: TGTGCCAGCAGTTTCTCCACCGGGGAGCTGTTTTTT.

The rearrangement uses TRBV7-8 and TRBJ2-7; TRBD1 matches 9 bases. Germline V gene data show CDR1 as SGHVS and CDR2 as FQNEAQ. The trim removed 5 bases at V and 1 base at J, leaving 3 bases unmatched. The CDR3 is made up of 14 amino acids. In nucleotides, the CDR3 is TGTGCCAGCAGCGTAGACAGGGGGTCCTACGAGCAGTACTTC. Amino acid sequence: CASSVDRGSYEQYF.

The V gene is TRBV19, the J gene TRBJ1-1, with no clear D. In germline, CDR1 is LNHDA, CDR2 SQIVND (reference sequence). This CDR3 has 10 residues. Trimming cost V 4 bases and J 14 bases, with 11 bases left between them. This CDR3 reads CASSTSHPFF. For the CDR3, the DNA is TGTGCCAGTAGTACCTCTCACCCCTTCTTT.

This chain connects TRBV6-5 to TRBJ1-2, with 12 nucleotides matching TRBD1. Germline CDR1 MNHEY, CDR2 SVGAGI. V trimming: 1 base; J trimming: 8 bases; junction bases outside the gene matches: 8. CDR3 length equals 16 residues. The CDR3 DNA reads TGTGCCAGCAGTTACTTTCAGGGACAGGGGGCTGGCGGCTACACCTTC. This sequence encodes CASSYFQGQGAGGYTF.

The chain employs TRBV4-2 and TRBJ2-7; TRBD2 aligns across 12 bases. Germline assignment: CDR1 LGHNA and CDR2 YNFKEQ. This CDR3 region has 15 residues. The junction had 1 base not matched to a gene; V was cut back by 1 base and J by 3 bases. CDR3 coding DNA: TGTGCCAGCAGCCAAGGACTAGCGGGAGTCTACGAGCAGTACTTC. Translating gives CASSQGLAGVYEQYF.

The gene calls are TRBV5-1 and TRBJ2-5; 7 bases line up with TRBD1. Germline V CDR1 and CDR2: SGHRS, YFSETQ. This CDR3 is built from 16 residues. The junction had 9 bases not matched to a gene; V was cut back by 3 bases and J by 1 base. CDR3 DNA: TGCGCCAGCAGCTCGGGACAGTCAACGAGCCAAGAGACCCAGTACTTC. It translates to CASSSGQSTSQETQYF.

The J gene is TRBJ2-5, the V gene TRBV5-4; 9 bases line up with TRBD2. V shed 4 bases and J 4 bases; nucleotides not matched to a gene: 2. Germline CDR1 and CDR2: SGHNT and YYREEE (reference sequence). This CDR3 has 13 residues. CDR3 amino acids: CASSVAGAETQYF. The CDR3, as DNA: TGTGCCAGCAGCGTAGCGGGAGCAGAGACCCAGTACTTC.